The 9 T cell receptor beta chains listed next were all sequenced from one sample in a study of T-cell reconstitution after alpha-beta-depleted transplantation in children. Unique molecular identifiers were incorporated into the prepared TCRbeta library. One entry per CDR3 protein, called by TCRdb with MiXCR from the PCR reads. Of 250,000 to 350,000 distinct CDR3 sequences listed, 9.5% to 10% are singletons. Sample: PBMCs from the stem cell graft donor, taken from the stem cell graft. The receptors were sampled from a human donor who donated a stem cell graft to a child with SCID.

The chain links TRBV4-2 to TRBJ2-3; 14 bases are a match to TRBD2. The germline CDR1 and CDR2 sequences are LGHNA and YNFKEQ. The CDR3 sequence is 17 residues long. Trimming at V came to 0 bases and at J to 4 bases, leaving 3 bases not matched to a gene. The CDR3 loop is CASSQEPTSGGADTQYF. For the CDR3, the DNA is TGTGCCAGCAGCCAAGAACCGACTAGCGGGGGGGCAGATACGCAGTATTTT.

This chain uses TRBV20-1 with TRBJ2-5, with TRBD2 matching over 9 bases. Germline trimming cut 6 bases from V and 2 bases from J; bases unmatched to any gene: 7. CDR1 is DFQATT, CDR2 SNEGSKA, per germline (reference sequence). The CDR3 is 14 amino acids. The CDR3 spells CSAKLAGLQETQYF. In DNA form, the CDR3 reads TGCAGTGCCAAGCTAGCGGGGCTACAAGAGACCCAGTACTTC.

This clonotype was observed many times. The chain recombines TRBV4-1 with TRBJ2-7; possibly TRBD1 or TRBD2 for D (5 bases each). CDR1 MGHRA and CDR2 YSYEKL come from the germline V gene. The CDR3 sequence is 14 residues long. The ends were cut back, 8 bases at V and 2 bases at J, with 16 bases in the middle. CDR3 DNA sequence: TGCGCCAGCGCCACCGGGACCGTGGCCTACGAGCAGTACTTC. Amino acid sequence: CASATGTVAYEQYF.

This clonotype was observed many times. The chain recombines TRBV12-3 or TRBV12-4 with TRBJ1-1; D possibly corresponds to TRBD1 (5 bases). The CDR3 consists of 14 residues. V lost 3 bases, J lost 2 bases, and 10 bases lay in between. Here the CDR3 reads CASSFEGHNTEAFF. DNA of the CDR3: TGTGCCAGCAGTTTTGAGGGGCACAACACTGAAGCTTTCTTT.

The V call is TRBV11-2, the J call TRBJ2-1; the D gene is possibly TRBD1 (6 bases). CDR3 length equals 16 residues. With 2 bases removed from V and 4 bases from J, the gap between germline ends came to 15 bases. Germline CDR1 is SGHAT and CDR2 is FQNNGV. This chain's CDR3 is CASSLKDSLRYNEQFF. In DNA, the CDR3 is TGTGCCAGCAGCTTAAAGGACAGTCTCCGTTACAATGAGCAGTTCTTC.

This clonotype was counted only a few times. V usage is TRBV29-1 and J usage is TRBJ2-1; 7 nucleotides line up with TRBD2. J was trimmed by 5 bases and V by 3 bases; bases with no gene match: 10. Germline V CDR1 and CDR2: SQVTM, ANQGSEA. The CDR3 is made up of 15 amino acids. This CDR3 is CSVDPPSGLDNEQFF. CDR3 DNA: TGCAGCGTTGATCCGCCTAGCGGTCTAGACAATGAGCAGTTCTTC.

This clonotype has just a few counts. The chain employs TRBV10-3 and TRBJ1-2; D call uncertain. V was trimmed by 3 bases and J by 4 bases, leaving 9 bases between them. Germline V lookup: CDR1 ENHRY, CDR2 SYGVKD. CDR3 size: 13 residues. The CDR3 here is CAISDGSFYGYTF. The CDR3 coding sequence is TGTGCCATCAGTGACGGATCCTTCTATGGCTACACCTTC.

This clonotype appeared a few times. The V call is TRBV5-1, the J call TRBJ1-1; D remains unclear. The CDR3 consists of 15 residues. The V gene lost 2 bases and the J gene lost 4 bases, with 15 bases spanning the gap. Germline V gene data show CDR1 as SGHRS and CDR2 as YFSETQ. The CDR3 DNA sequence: TGCGCCAGCAGCTTAAACGCAAATCCAACCACTGAAGCTTTCTTT. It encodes CASSLNANPTTEAFF.

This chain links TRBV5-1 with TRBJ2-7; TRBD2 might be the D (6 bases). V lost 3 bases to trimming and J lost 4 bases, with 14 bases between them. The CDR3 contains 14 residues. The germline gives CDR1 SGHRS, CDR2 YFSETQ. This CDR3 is CASSYVVGTYEQYF. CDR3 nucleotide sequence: TGCGCCAGCAGCTACGTGGTTGGGACTTACGAGCAGTACTTC.